This TCR beta chain was profiled in a study of blood T cell repertoires in COVID-19. The table came from immunoSEQ multiplex PCR; TCRdb's copy has only in-frame clones and leaves some out. This sample has around 140,000 clones, with 70% to 85% found just once. Trimming cost V 11 bases and J 4 bases, with 18 bases left between them. The CDR3 has 14 amino acids. Germline CDR1 reads MNHEY; CDR2 reads SVGAGI. The sample was peripheral blood. The V gene is TRBV6-5, the J gene TRBJ1-5; maybe TRBD1 (6 bases). This clonotype was sampled from a man aged 55 to 70 with active or convalescent COVID-19. The CDR3 is CASLTGGPNQPQHF. CDR3 coding DNA: TGTGCCTCCCTGACGGGGGGCCCAAATCAGCCCCAGCATTTT.